A selection of T cell receptor beta chains follows, all from one sample in a study of T cell repertoires in cytomegalovirus infection. MiXCR, run by TCRdb on the reads, gives a single entry per CDR3 protein. The sample carries roughly 500,000 distinct CDR3 sequences, approximately 16% recorded once. The sequencing sample was made of CD8+ T cells from PBMCs. All receptors derive from a human donor in good health (CMV status not recorded). Some clones in this sample may be carry-over from other donors' samples. Both conserved end residues are part of each CDR3. The order of the fields is clone size, V gene, D gene, J gene, CDR3 protein, CDR3 DNA. D genes are given only for firm matches. Size values are once, few and many counts, or a class for expanded clones, and some rows have none.

abundance: many
v_gene: TRBV7-6
d_gene: -
j_gene: TRBJ1-5
CDR3aa: CASSSGETNQPQHF
CDR3nt: TGTGCCAGCAGCTCCGGAGAAACCAATCAGCCCCAGCATTTT

abundance: -
v_gene: TRBV9
d_gene: -
j_gene: TRBJ1-2
CDR3aa: CASSVGDGPNYGYTF
CDR3nt: TGTGCCAGCAGCGTAGGGGACGGACCTAACTATGGCTACACCTTC

abundance: few
v_gene: TRBV15
d_gene: -
j_gene: TRBJ2-7
CDR3aa: CATSPLGREQYF
CDR3nt: TGTGCCACCTCCCCATTGGGGCGCGAGCAGTACTTC

abundance: many
v_gene: TRBV4-1
d_gene: -
j_gene: TRBJ2-7
CDR3aa: CASSQLDGSYEQYF
CDR3nt: TGCGCCAGCAGCCAACTGGACGGCTCCTACGAGCAGTACTTC

abundance: many
v_gene: TRBV5-4
d_gene: TRBD1
j_gene: TRBJ2-1
CDR3aa: CASTEDRGWNEQFF
CDR3nt: TGTGCCAGCACCGAGGACAGGGGGTGGAATGAGCAGTTCTTC

abundance: many
v_gene: TRBV11-1
d_gene: TRBD1
j_gene: TRBJ1-1
CDR3aa: CASSAWGQSNTEAFF
CDR3nt: TGTGCCAGCTCCGCCTGGGGACAGAGTAACACTGAAGCTTTCTTT

abundance: few
v_gene: TRBV5-6
d_gene: TRBD1
j_gene: TRBJ2-7
CDR3aa: CASSLAGTGYYEQYF
CDR3nt: TGTGCCAGCAGCTTGGCCGGGACAGGGTACTACGAGCAGTACTTC

abundance: many
v_gene: TRBV4-1
d_gene: -
j_gene: TRBJ1-5
CDR3aa: CASSQERGGNQPQHF
CDR3nt: TGCGCCAGCAGCCAAGAGCGGGGTGGCAATCAGCCCCAGCATTTT

abundance: -
v_gene: TRBV30
d_gene: -
j_gene: TRBJ2-1
CDR3aa: CAWSVPETDPYNEQFF
CDR3nt: TGTGCCTGGAGTGTACCTGAGACAGACCCCTACAATGAGCAGTTCTTC

abundance: few
v_gene: TRBV7-9
d_gene: -
j_gene: TRBJ1-5
CDR3aa: CASSRLTGQPQHF
CDR3nt: TGTGCCAGCAGTCGCCTGACGGGTCAGCCCCAGCATTTT

abundance: -
v_gene: TRBV10-1
d_gene: -
j_gene: TRBJ2-5
CDR3aa: CASYPTAGGPQETQYF
CDR3nt: TGCGCCAGCTACCCAACGGCCGGGGGGCCCCAAGAGACCCAGTACTTC

abundance: -
v_gene: TRBV7-9
d_gene: TRBD1
j_gene: TRBJ2-3
CDR3aa: CASSSTPQGGGDTPYF
CDR3nt: TGTGCAAGCAGCTCTACTCCACAGGGGGGCGGAGATACGCCGTATTTT

abundance: many
v_gene: TRBV11-2
d_gene: TRBD2
j_gene: TRBJ2-1
CDR3aa: CASSSSGVFNEQFF
CDR3nt: TGTGCCAGCAGCTCCAGCGGGGTCTTCAATGAGCAGTTCTTC

abundance: many
v_gene: TRBV25-1
d_gene: -
j_gene: TRBJ1-6
CDR3aa: CASSEVNSPLHF
CDR3nt: TGTGCCAGCAGTGAGGTCAATTCACCCCTCCACTTT

abundance: -
v_gene: TRBV6-1
d_gene: TRBD1
j_gene: TRBJ1-2
CDR3aa: CASSSRGLLGTDGYTF
CDR3nt: TGTGCCAGCAGTTCCCGGGGATTACTCGGGACAGATGGCTACACCTTC

abundance: -
v_gene: TRBV7-3
d_gene: TRBD2
j_gene: TRBJ2-2
CDR3aa: CASSDAGTSGNTGELFF
CDR3nt: TGTGCCAGCAGCGACGCCGGGACTAGCGGGAACACCGGGGAGCTGTTTTTT

abundance: -
v_gene: TRBV6-4
d_gene: -
j_gene: TRBJ2-1
CDR3aa: CASSDTLEGYNEQFF
CDR3nt: TGTGCCAGCAGTGACACTCTAGAGGGCTACAATGAGCAGTTCTTC

abundance: many
v_gene: TRBV28
d_gene: -
j_gene: TRBJ2-7
CDR3aa: CASRQSGRGYEQYF
CDR3nt: TGTGCCAGCAGGCAAAGCGGCAGGGGCTACGAGCAGTACTTC

abundance: -
v_gene: TRBV20-1
d_gene: TRBD1
j_gene: TRBJ2-1
CDR3aa: CSASTGGSYNEQFF
CDR3nt: TGCAGTGCTTCCACAGGGGGTTCGTACAATGAGCAGTTCTTC

abundance: few
v_gene: TRBV3-1
d_gene: -
j_gene: TRBJ1-2
CDR3aa: CASSQPGEVLEGYTF
CDR3nt: TGTGCCAGCAGCCAACCGGGGGAGGTACTTGAGGGCTACACCTTC

abundance: -
v_gene: TRBV30
d_gene: TRBD2
j_gene: TRBJ2-1
CDR3aa: CAWSYPGLAAPSGNEQFF
CDR3nt: TGTGCCTGGAGTTACCCTGGACTAGCGGCGCCTTCTGGGAATGAGCAGTTCTTC

abundance: many
v_gene: TRBV7-6
d_gene: TRBD2
j_gene: TRBJ2-3
CDR3aa: CASSLVRGSGKSTDTQYF
CDR3nt: TGTGCCAGCAGCTTAGTCCGGGGTAGCGGGAAGAGCACAGATACGCAGTATTTT

abundance: -
v_gene: TRBV27
d_gene: -
j_gene: TRBJ1-1
CDR3aa: CASFGRRRWTEAFF
CDR3nt: TGTGCCAGCTTTGGAAGGCGAAGGTGGACTGAAGCTTTCTTT

abundance: -
v_gene: TRBV7-4
d_gene: TRBD1
j_gene: TRBJ1-6
CDR3aa: CASSLQGALDSPLHF
CDR3nt: TGTGCCAGCAGCCTACAGGGGGCACTGGATTCACCCCTCCACTTT

abundance: few
v_gene: TRBV20-1
d_gene: -
j_gene: TRBJ1-5
CDR3aa: CSAREDLNQPQHF
CDR3nt: TGCAGTGCTAGAGAAGATCTCAATCAGCCCCAGCATTTT

abundance: many
v_gene: TRBV7-9
d_gene: -
j_gene: TRBJ1-3
CDR3aa: CASSPYRAPTSGNTIYF
CDR3nt: TGTGCCAGCAGCCCGTACAGGGCTCCAACCTCTGGAAACACCATATATTTT

abundance: few
v_gene: TRBV2
d_gene: -
j_gene: TRBJ2-7
CDR3aa: CAVTGTYEQYF
CDR3nt: TGTGCCGTGACAGGTACTTACGAGCAGTACTTC

abundance: many
v_gene: TRBV7-9
d_gene: -
j_gene: TRBJ2-6
CDR3aa: CASSYEPGANVLTF
CDR3nt: TGTGCCAGCAGCTACGAGCCTGGGGCCAACGTCCTGACTTTC

abundance: -
v_gene: TRBV20-1
d_gene: -
j_gene: TRBJ2-5
CDR3aa: CSARGRQETQYF
CDR3nt: TGCAGTGCTAGGGGCAGACAAGAGACCCAGTACTTC

abundance: -
v_gene: TRBV12-5
d_gene: -
j_gene: TRBJ1-2
CDR3aa: CASGLGPSGGYTF
CDR3nt: TGTGCTAGTGGTTTGGGTCCTAGCGGAGGCTACACCTTC

abundance: many
v_gene: TRBV6-2/TRBV6-3
d_gene: -
j_gene: TRBJ2-7
CDR3aa: CASSYGLVSYEQYF
CDR3nt: TGTGCCAGCAGTTACGGGCTAGTCTCCTACGAGCAGTACTTC

abundance: -
v_gene: TRBV2
d_gene: -
j_gene: TRBJ2-7
CDR3aa: CASNYRQEAYEQYF
CDR3nt: TGTGCCAGCAATTATCGGCAGGAGGCCTACGAGCAGTACTTC

abundance: -
v_gene: TRBV20-1
d_gene: TRBD2
j_gene: TRBJ2-1
CDR3aa: CSARVASGDLYNEQFF
CDR3nt: TGCAGTGCTAGAGTAGCAAGCGGGGACTTGTACAATGAGCAGTTCTTC

abundance: many
v_gene: TRBV5-1
d_gene: -
j_gene: TRBJ2-1
CDR3aa: CASSPSSSYNEQFF
CDR3nt: TGCGCCAGCAGTCCATCGAGCTCCTACAATGAGCAGTTCTTC

abundance: -
v_gene: TRBV2
d_gene: -
j_gene: TRBJ1-1
CDR3aa: CASPKRNTEAFF
CDR3nt: TGTGCCAGCCCGAAACGGAACACTGAAGCTTTCTTT

abundance: many
v_gene: TRBV7-2
d_gene: -
j_gene: TRBJ2-1
CDR3aa: CASSPGTFLNEQFF
CDR3nt: TGTGCCAGCAGCCCTGGGACTTTCTTGAATGAGCAGTTCTTC

abundance: few
v_gene: TRBV5-5
d_gene: -
j_gene: TRBJ2-7
CDR3aa: CASTRLKGSYEQYF
CDR3nt: TGTGCCAGTACGCGTCTCAAAGGATCCTACGAGCAGTACTTC

abundance: -
v_gene: TRBV11-2
d_gene: TRBD2
j_gene: TRBJ2-3
CDR3aa: CASSLAGTSGDLTDTQYF
CDR3nt: TGTGCCAGCAGCTTAGCTGGGACTAGCGGGGATCTCACAGATACGCAGTATTTT

abundance: many
v_gene: TRBV7-9
d_gene: -
j_gene: TRBJ2-7
CDR3aa: CASNPLLGPSTEQYF
CDR3nt: TGTGCCAGCAACCCGTTATTGGGCCCCTCTACCGAGCAGTACTTC

abundance: many
v_gene: TRBV12-3/TRBV12-4
d_gene: -
j_gene: TRBJ2-2
CDR3aa: CASSLQGFAGELFF
CDR3nt: TGTGCCAGCAGTTTGCAGGGTTTTGCCGGGGAGCTGTTTTTT

abundance: few
v_gene: TRBV4-2
d_gene: TRBD2
j_gene: TRBJ2-1
CDR3aa: CASSQDGGAEEQFF
CDR3nt: TGTGCCAGCAGCCAAGACGGGGGGGCGGAGGAGCAGTTCTTC

abundance: -
v_gene: TRBV6-6
d_gene: TRBD1
j_gene: TRBJ2-3
CDR3aa: CASSGRQGVLSTDTQYF
CDR3nt: TGTGCCAGCAGTGGCCGCCAGGGGGTCCTAAGCACAGATACGCAGTATTTT

abundance: -
v_gene: TRBV6-6
d_gene: -
j_gene: TRBJ2-6
CDR3aa: CASSSLDKGTSGANVLTF
CDR3nt: TGTGCCAGCAGTTCCTTGGACAAGGGTACCTCTGGGGCCAACGTCCTGACTTTC

abundance: once
v_gene: TRBV2
d_gene: TRBD1
j_gene: TRBJ1-1
CDR3aa: CASSEGTGNTEAFF
CDR3nt: TGTGCCAGCAGTGAAGGGACAGGGAACACTGAAGCTTTCTTT

abundance: -
v_gene: TRBV10-2
d_gene: -
j_gene: TRBJ2-1
CDR3aa: CASSRKTERLYNEQFF
CDR3nt: TGCGCCAGCAGTCGTAAGACCGAACGTCTCTACAATGAGCAGTTCTTC

abundance: many
v_gene: TRBV2
d_gene: -
j_gene: TRBJ2-7
CDR3aa: CASRPPTLNHHGISYEQYF
CDR3nt: TGTGCCAGCCGGCCTCCCACACTTAATCATCACGGGATCTCCTACGAGCAGTACTTC

abundance: few
v_gene: TRBV6-5
d_gene: -
j_gene: TRBJ1-2
CDR3aa: CASSLDGNLYGYTF
CDR3nt: TGTGCCAGCAGTTTAGACGGGAACCTCTATGGCTACACCTTC

abundance: many
v_gene: TRBV7-9
d_gene: -
j_gene: TRBJ2-7
CDR3aa: CASSSGREQYF
CDR3nt: TGTGCCAGCAGCTCTGGACGGGAGCAGTACTTC

abundance: many
v_gene: TRBV6-1
d_gene: TRBD1
j_gene: TRBJ1-5
CDR3aa: CASRKQGAPNQPQHF
CDR3nt: TGTGCCAGCAGAAAACAGGGGGCCCCCAATCAGCCCCAGCATTTT

abundance: -
v_gene: TRBV13
d_gene: -
j_gene: TRBJ1-2
CDR3aa: CASSLENYGYTF
CDR3nt: TGTGCCAGCAGCCTAGAAAACTATGGCTACACCTTC

abundance: many
v_gene: TRBV11-2
d_gene: -
j_gene: TRBJ1-1
CDR3aa: CASSLWGHGAFF
CDR3nt: TGTGCCAGCAGCTTATGGGGGCATGGAGCTTTCTTT